These 15 T cell receptor beta chains originate from one sample sequenced in a study of T cell responses to AZD1222 COVID-19 vaccine. Assay: immunoSEQ multiplex PCR; the TCRdb copy retains only in-frame clones and omits some. The sample holds 120,000 to 150,000 clones, about 87% seen once. This material consisted of peripheral blood, taken on day 0 of AZD1222 vaccination. Source of these receptors: an adult in good health.

This clone occurred once. The V gene is TRBV7-8, the J gene TRBJ2-7; D not resolved. Between the trimmed V and J ends, which lost 5 bases and 5 bases, there was a span of 7 bases. The germline CDR1 and CDR2 sequences are SGHVS and FQNEAQ. This CDR3 has 11 residues. Here the CDR3 reads CASSLRHEQYF. The CDR3 coding sequence is TGTGCCAGCAGCCTCCGTCACGAGCAGTACTTC.

V and J are TRBV27 and TRBJ1-3; tentatively, D is TRBD1 (5 bases). The CDR3 extends over 18 amino acids. V lost 3 bases, J lost 3 bases, and 21 bases lay in between. CDR1 is MNHEY, CDR2 SMNVEV, per germline (reference sequence). The chain's CDR3 is CASSFTARGGGSGNTIYF. CDR3 sequence (DNA): TGTGCCAGCAGTTTCACCGCGAGGGGCGGAGGAAGTGGAAACACCATATATTTT.

This chain uses TRBV7-2 with TRBJ1-6; no reliable D call. V lost 8 bases and J 9 bases, leaving 20 bases between the germline ends. The CDR3 loop spans 15 amino acids. Germline V lookup: CDR1 SGHTA, CDR2 FQGNSA. CDR3 DNA: TGTGCCAGCGGCCTAGTGGATGCGGAAGTTTCACCCCTCCACTTT. Translated: CASGLVDAEVSPLHF.

CDR3 DNA: TGTGCCAGCAGTTATAGGGGTAGGGGGGCCATGAACACTGAAGCTTTCTTT. This translates into CASSYRGRGAMNTEAFF. V usage is TRBV27 and J usage is TRBJ1-1, with D perhaps matching TRBD1 (6 bases). Germline loops: CDR1 MNHEY, CDR2 SMNVEV (reference sequence). Deletions cut 4 bases from V and 0 bases from J, with 18 bases between. The CDR3 runs to 17 residues.

The CDR3 sequence: CSVDAGLNTEAFF. The CDR3 nucleotides are TGCAGCGTTGATGCAGGTCTGAACACTGAAGCTTTCTTT. The chain carries TRBV29-1 and TRBJ1-1; unclear D gene. CDR3 length: 13 amino acids. Germline CDR1 is SQVTM and CDR2 is ANQGSEA. V was clipped by 3 bases and J by 0 bases, with 8 bases between them.

This clone was found once. The rearrangement uses TRBV4-3 and TRBJ2-2; no firm D call. The V gene's germline CDR1 is LGHNA and CDR2 YSLEER. The V end lost 1 base, the J end lost 6 bases, and 12 bases lay between the germline ends. The CDR3 consists of 15 residues. In DNA form, the CDR3 reads TGCGCCAGCAGCCAAGGTCCCCCAGTTGCCGGGGAGCTGTTTTTT. Protein product: CASSQGPPVAGELFF.

The chain employs TRBV19 and TRBJ2-6, with TRBD1 matching over 11 bases. The germline V gene has CDR1 LNHDA and CDR2 SQIVND (reference sequence). The J segment lost 4 bases and the V segment lost 6 bases, leaving 11 bases of the junction unmatched. The CDR3 has 18 residues. This CDR3 is CASSRVGQGAAGANVLTF. Written as DNA, the CDR3 is TGTGCCAGTAGCCGTGTAGGACAGGGGGCTGCAGGGGCCAACGTCCTGACTTTC.

V gene TRBV19 combines with J gene TRBJ1-2, with TRBD1 matching 7 bases. The junction had 13 bases not matched to a gene; V was cut back by 8 bases and J by 1 base. The CDR3 extends over 16 amino acids. Germline V CDR1 and CDR2: LNHDA, SQIVND (reference sequence). The DNA of the CDR3 is TGTGCCAGTCGAACGAATACCGGGACAGTTAACTATGGCTACACCTTC. Translated: CASRTNTGTVNYGYTF.

The rearrangement joins TRBV6-5 to TRBJ1-2; unclear D gene. There are 12 residues in the CDR3. CDR1 is MNHEY and CDR2 is SVGAGI in the germline V gene. V lost 7 bases and J 1 base, leaving 7 bases between the germline ends. The CDR3 region is CASTQDNYGYTF. CDR3 in DNA: TGTGCCAGCACCCAAGATAACTATGGCTACACCTTC.

This chain links TRBV15 with TRBJ1-4, with a weak D call TRBD1 (6 bases). Germline V CDR1 and CDR2: LNHNV, YYDKDF (reference sequence). The V end lost 4 bases, the J end lost 8 bases, and 17 bases lay between the germline ends. The length of the CDR3 is 15 residues. The CDR3 reads CATSKKGGGREKLFF. The CDR3 DNA sequence: TGTGCCACCAGCAAAAAGGGCGGGGGGCGAGAAAAACTGTTTTTT.

The chain carries TRBV7-9 and TRBJ2-7, with 9 bases that match TRBD1. The CDR3 loop spans 15 amino acids. The junction had 4 bases not matched to a gene; V was cut back by 0 bases and J by 4 bases. Germline CDR1 SEHNR, CDR2 FQNEAQ (reference sequence). CDR3 nucleotides: TGTGCCAGCAGCTTAGCTCAGACAGGGGGGTACGAGCAGTACTTC. Translation gives CASSLAQTGGYEQYF.

The chain is built from TRBV28 and TRBJ2-1; 10 nucleotides agree with TRBD2. The V and J ends lost 5 bases and 9 bases, in that order; junction bases with no gene match: 10. The germline V gene has CDR1 MDHEN and CDR2 SYDVKM. The CDR3 has 15 amino acids. For the CDR3, the DNA is TGTGCCAGCAGTCAAAGCGGGAGGGCCGCTGGTGAGCAGTTCTTC. As protein: CASSQSGRAAGEQFF.

V usage is TRBV4-3 and J usage is TRBJ2-1; 10 bases line up with TRBD1. Germline V lookup: CDR1 LGHNA, CDR2 YSLEER. With V trimmed by 4 bases and J by 6 bases, 9 bases remained unmatched. This CDR3 region has 16 residues. The CDR3 loop is CASSLKGTGVPNEQFF. CDR3 DNA sequence: TGCGCCAGCAGCCTAAAGGGGACAGGGGTCCCCAATGAGCAGTTCTTC.

CDR3 nucleotide sequence: TGTGCCAGCAGCTTGGCCATTGGCAGGCCGCTCAATCAGCCCCAGCATTTT. It encodes CASSLAIGRPLNQPQHF. The chain couples TRBV5-8 to TRBJ1-5; D gene ambiguous. The CDR3 loop spans 17 amino acids. Looked up from germline, CDR1 is SGHTS and CDR2 is YDEGEE. Trimming pared 0 bases from V and 3 bases from J, leaving 16 bases between. The whole variable domain, remainder taken from reference TRBV5-8 and TRBJ1-5, is EAGVTQSPTHLIKTRGQQATLRCSPISGHTSVYWYQQALGLGLQFLLWYDEGEERNRGNFPPRFSGRQFPNYSSELNVNALELEDSALYLCASSLAIGRPLNQPQHFGDGTRLSIL.

This chain connects TRBV5-1 to TRBJ2-2; 13 positions agree with TRBD2. This CDR3 spans 17 amino acids. Germline trimming cut 2 bases from V and 7 bases from J; bases unmatched to any gene: 8. CDR1 is SGHRS and CDR2 is YFSETQ in the germline V gene. The CDR3 sequence: CASSFSRLAGGVGELFF. The CDR3 bases are TGCGCCAGCAGCTTTAGTCGACTAGCGGGAGGTGTCGGGGAGCTGTTTTTT.